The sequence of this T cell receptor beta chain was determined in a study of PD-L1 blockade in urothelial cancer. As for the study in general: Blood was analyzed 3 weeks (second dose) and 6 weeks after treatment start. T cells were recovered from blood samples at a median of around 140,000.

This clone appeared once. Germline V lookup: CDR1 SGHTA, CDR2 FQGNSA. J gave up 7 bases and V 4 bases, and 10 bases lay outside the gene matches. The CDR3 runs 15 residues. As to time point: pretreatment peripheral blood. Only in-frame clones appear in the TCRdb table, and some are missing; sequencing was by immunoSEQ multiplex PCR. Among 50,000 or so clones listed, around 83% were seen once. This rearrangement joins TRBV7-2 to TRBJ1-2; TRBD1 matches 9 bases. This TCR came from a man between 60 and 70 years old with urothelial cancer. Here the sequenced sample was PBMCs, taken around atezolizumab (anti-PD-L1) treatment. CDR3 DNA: TGTGCCAGCAGCTCGAGGACAGGGGACATTAGTGGCTACACCTTC. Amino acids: CASSSRTGDISGYTF.